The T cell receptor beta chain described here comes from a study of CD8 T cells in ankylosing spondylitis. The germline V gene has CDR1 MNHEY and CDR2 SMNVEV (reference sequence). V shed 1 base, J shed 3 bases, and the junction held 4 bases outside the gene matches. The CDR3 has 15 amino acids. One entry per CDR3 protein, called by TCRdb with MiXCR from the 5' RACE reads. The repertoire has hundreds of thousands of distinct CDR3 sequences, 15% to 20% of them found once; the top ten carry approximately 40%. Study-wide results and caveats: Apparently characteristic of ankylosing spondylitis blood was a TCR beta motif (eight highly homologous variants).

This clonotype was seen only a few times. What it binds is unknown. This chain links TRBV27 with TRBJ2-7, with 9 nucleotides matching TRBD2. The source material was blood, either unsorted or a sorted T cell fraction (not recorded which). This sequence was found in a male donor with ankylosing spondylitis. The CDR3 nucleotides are TGTGCCAGCAGTTTATGGGGCGGGGGGGGCTACGAGCAGTACTTC. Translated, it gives CASSLWGGGGYEQYF.